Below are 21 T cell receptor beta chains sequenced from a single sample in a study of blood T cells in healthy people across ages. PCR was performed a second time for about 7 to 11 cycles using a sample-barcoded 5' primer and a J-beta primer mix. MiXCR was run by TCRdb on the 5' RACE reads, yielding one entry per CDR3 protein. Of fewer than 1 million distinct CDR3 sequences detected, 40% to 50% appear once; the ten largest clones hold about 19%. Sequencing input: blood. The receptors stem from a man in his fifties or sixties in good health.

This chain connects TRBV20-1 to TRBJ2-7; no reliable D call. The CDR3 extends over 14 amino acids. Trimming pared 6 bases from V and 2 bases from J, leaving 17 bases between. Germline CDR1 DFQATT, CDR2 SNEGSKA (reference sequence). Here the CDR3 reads CSAQSGTQPYEQYF. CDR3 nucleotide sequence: TGCAGTGCCCAGTCGGGTACCCAACCCTACGAGCAGTACTTC.

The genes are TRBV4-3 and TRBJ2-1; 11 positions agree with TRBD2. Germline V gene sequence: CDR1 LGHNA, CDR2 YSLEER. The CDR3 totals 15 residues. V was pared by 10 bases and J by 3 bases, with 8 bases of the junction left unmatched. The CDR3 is CATASGLAVYNEQFF. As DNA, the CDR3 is TGCGCCACCGCCTCGGGACTAGCGGTCTACAATGAGCAGTTCTTC.

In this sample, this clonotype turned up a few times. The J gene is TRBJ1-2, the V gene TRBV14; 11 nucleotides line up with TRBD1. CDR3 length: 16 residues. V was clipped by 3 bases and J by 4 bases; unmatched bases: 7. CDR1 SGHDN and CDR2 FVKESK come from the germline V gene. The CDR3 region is CASSQHGQGARYGYTF. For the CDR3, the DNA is TGTGCCAGCAGCCAGCACGGACAGGGGGCTCGCTATGGCTACACCTTC.

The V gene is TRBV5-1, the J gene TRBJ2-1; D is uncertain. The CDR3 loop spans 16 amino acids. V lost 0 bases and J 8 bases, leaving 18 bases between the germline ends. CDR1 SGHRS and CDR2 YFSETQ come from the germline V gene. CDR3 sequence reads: CASSLVPGGGPDEQFF. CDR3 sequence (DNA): TGCGCCAGCAGCTTGGTTCCGGGTGGCGGCCCGGATGAGCAGTTCTTC.

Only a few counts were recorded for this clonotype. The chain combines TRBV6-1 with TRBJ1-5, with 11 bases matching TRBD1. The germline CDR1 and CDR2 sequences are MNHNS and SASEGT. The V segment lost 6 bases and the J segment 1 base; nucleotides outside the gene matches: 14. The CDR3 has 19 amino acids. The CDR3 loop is CASSVERTGGLLSNQPQHF. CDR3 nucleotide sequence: TGTGCCAGCAGCGTCGAAAGGACAGGGGGCCTATTGAGCAATCAGCCCCAGCATTTT.

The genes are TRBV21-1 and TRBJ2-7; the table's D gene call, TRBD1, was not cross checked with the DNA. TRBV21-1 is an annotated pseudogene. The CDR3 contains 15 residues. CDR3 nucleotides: TGTGCCAGCAGCAAATTACAGGGGGAAGGAGGCGAGCAGTACTTC. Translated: CASSKLQGEGGEQYF.

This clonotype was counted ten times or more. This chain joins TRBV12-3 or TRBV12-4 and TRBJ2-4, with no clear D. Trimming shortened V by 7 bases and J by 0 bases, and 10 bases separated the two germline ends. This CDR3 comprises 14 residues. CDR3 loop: CASTPDRAKNIQYF. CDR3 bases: TGTGCCAGCACCCCGGACCGAGCCAAAAACATTCAGTACTTC.

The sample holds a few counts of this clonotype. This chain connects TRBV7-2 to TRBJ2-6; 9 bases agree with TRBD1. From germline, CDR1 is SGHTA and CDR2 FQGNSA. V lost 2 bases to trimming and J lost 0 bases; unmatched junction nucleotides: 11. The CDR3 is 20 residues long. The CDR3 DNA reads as TGTGCCAGCAGCTTAACGAATACCGGGACAGGGACCTCTGGGGCCAACGTCCTGACTTTC. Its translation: CASSLTNTGTGTSGANVLTF.

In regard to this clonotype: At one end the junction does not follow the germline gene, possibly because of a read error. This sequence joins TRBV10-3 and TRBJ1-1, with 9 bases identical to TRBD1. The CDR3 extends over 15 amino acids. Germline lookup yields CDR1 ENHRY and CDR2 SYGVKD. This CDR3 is CAINSPGTGNAEAFF. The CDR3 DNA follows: TGTGCCATCAATTCCCCCGGGACAGGGAACGCTGAAGCTTTCTTT.

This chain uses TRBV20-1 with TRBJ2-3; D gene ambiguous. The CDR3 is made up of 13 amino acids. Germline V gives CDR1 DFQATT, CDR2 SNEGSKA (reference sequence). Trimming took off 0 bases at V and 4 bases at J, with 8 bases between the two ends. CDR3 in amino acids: CSARDVVADTQYF. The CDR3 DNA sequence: TGCAGTGCTAGAGATGTAGTTGCAGATACGCAGTATTTT.

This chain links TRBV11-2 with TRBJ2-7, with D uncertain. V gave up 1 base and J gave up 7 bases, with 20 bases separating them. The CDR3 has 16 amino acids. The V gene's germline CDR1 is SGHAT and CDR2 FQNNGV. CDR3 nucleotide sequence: TGTGCCAGCAGCTTAGTCTCTTATCCGAGCTACAATGAGCAGTACTTC. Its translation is CASSLVSYPSYNEQYF.

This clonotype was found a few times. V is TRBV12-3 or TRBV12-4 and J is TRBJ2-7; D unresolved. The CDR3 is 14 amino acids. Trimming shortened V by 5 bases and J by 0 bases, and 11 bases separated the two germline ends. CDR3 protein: CASSHGGASYEQYF. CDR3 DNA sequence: TGTGCCAGCAGTCACGGCGGAGCCTCCTACGAGCAGTACTTC.

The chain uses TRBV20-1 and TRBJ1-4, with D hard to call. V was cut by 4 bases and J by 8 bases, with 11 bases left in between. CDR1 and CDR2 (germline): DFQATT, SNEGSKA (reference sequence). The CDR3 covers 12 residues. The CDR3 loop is CSAKGLGEKLFF. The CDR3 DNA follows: TGCAGTGCTAAAGGGCTCGGGGAAAAACTGTTTTTT.

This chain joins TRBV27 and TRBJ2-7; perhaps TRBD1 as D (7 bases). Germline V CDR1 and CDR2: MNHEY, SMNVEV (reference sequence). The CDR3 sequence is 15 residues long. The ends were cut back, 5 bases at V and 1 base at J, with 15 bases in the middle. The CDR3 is CASSPRDSPSYEQYF. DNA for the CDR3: TGTGCCAGCAGTCCGCGGGACAGCCCATCCTACGAGCAGTACTTC.

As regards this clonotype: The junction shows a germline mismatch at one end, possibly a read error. CDR3 protein: CASNPTRSPSSYGQYF. CDR3 bases: TGTGCCAGCAATCCGACACGCAGCCCATCCTCCTACGGGCAGTACTTC. The chain joins TRBV2 to TRBJ2-7; no clear D gene. Per germline, CDR1 SNHLY and CDR2 FYNNEI. The CDR3 has 16 amino acids.

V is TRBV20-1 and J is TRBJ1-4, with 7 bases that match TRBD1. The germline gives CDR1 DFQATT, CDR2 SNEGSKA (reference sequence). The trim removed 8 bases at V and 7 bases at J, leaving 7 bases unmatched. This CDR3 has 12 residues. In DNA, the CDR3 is TGCAGTCCCGAGGGGGCGGGTGAAAAACTGTTTTTT. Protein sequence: CSPEGAGEKLFF.

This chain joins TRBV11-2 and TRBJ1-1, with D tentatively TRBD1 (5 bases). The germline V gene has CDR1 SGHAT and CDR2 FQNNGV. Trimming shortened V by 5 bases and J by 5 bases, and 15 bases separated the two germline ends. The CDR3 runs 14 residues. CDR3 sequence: CASSPPGSKTEAFF. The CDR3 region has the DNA TGTGCCAGCAGCCCACCAGGGTCGAAGACTGAAGCTTTCTTT.

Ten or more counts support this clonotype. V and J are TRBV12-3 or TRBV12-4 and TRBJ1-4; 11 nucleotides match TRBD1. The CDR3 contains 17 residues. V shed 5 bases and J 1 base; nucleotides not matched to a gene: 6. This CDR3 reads CASSPGQGALTNEKLFF. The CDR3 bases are TGTGCCAGCAGTCCAGGACAGGGGGCGTTAACTAATGAAAAACTGTTTTTT.

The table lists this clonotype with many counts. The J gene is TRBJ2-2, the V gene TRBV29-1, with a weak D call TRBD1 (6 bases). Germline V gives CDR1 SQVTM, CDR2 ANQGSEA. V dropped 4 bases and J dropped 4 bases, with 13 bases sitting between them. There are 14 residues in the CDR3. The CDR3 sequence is CSVVDSVGTGELFF. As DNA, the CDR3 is TGCAGCGTTGTGGACAGCGTGGGCACCGGGGAGCTGTTTTTT.

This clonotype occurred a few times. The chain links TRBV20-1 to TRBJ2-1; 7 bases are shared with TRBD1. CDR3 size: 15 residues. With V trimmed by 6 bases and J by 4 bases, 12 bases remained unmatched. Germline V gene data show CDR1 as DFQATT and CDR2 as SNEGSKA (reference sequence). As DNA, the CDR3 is TGCAGTGCGATCCTCCGGGACAGAGCGTACAATGAGCAGTTCTTC. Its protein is CSAILRDRAYNEQFF.

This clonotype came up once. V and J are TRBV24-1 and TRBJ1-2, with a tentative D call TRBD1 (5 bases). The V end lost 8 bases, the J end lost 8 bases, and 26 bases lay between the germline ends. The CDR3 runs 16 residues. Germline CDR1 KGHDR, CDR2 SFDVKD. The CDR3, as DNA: TGTGCCACCAATGACCCACTAACAGGTGCCCGGAGGGGCTACACCTTC. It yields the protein CATNDPLTGARRGYTF.